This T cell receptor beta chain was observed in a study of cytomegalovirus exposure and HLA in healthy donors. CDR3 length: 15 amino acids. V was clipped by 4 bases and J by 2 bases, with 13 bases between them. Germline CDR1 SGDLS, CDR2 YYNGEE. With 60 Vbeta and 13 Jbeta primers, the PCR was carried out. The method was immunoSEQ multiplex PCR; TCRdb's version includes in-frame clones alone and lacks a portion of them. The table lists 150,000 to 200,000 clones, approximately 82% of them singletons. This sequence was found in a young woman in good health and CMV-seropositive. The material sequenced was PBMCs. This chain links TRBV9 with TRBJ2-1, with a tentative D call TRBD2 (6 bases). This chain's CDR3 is CASSILGGPYNEQFF. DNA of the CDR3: TGTGCCAGCAGCATTCTGGGGGGACCCTACAATGAGCAGTTCTTC.